What follows are 15 T cell receptor beta chains derived from one specimen sequenced in a study of shared clonotypes between healthy human individuals. Using immunoSEQ multiplex PCR, the repertoire was profiled, and TCRdb retains in-frame clones only, with some absent. The sample lists approximately 720,000 clones; about 78% were seen once. Specimen: memory CD4+ T cells sorted from blood. The subset: CD45RA-negative fraction. These receptors came from a woman aged 25 to 39 in good health.

The rearrangement joins TRBV29-1 to TRBJ2-2, with D perhaps being TRBD1 or TRBD2 (7 bases each). Trimming removed 3 bases from V and 0 bases from J, with 14 bases in between. The CDR3 covers 16 residues. The germline CDR1 and CDR2 sequences are SQVTM and ANQGSEA. The CDR3 spells CSVDDSGTANTGELFF. The CDR3 DNA is TGCAGCGTTGACGACAGCGGGACAGCGAACACCGGGGAGCTGTTTTTT.

This chain joins TRBV6-6 and TRBJ1-2, with TRBD1 as a possible D gene (6 bases). The length of the CDR3 is 13 residues. CDR1 is MNHNY, CDR2 SVGAGI, per germline (reference sequence). V lost 7 bases, J lost 5 bases, and 14 bases lay in between. CDR3: CASTLDSQYGYTF. The DNA for the CDR3 is TGTGCCAGCACCTTGGACAGCCAATATGGCTACACCTTC.

This chain's CDR3 is CAISGGTGTKNIQYF. The CDR3 DNA sequence: TGTGCCATCAGTGGGGGGACAGGCACCAAAAACATTCAGTACTTC. The genes are TRBV10-3 and TRBJ2-4; TRBD1 matches 8 bases. V gave up 4 bases and J gave up 2 bases; unmatched junction bases: 4. Germline CDR1 is ENHRY and CDR2 is SYGVKD. This CDR3 spans 15 amino acids.

The chain uses TRBV7-2 and TRBJ2-1, with D unclear. V was clipped by 6 bases and J by 0 bases, with 9 bases between them. In germline, CDR1 is SGHTA, CDR2 FQGNSA. The CDR3 spans 14 residues. The CDR3 region is CASRNLGSYNEQFF. CDR3 DNA: TGTGCCAGCAGGAATCTAGGCTCCTACAATGAGCAGTTCTTC.

The V call is TRBV11-3, the J call TRBJ1-1, with D perhaps matching TRBD1 (5 bases). V lost 1 base, J lost 10 bases, and 10 bases lay in between. The CDR3 sequence is 12 residues long. Germline V gene lookup returns CDR1 SGHNT and CDR2 YENEEA. As DNA, the CDR3 is TGTGCCAGCAGCTTAGTGGGGGGACCAGCTTTCTTT. It encodes CASSLVGGPAFF.

A word on this clone: The germline gene is not matched at one end of the junction; a read error may be the cause. V is TRBV7-9 and J is TRBJ1-3; D gene unclear. The CDR3 runs 12 residues. Germline-derived CDR1 and CDR2 are SEHNR and FQNEAQ (reference sequence). The CDR3 DNA reads TGTGCCAGCAGCTTAGTGGAGGGTCCGGAAGATTTT. Protein: CASSLVEGPEDF. Drawing the rest from reference TRBV7-9 and TRBJ1-3, the complete variable domain is DTGVSQNPRHKITKRGQNVTFRCDPISEHNRLYWYRQTLGQGPEFLTYFQNEAQLEKSRLLSDRFSAERPKGSFSTLEIQRTEQGDSAMYLCASSLVEGPEDFGEGSWLTVV.

The genes are TRBV5-4 and TRBJ1-3, with D perhaps TRBD1 (6 bases). V was clipped by 1 base and J by 4 bases, with 12 bases between them. The germline V gene encodes CDR1 SGHNT and CDR2 YYREEE (reference sequence). CDR3 length equals 15 residues. CDR3 amino acids: CASSLMGGQGNTIYF. The CDR3, as DNA: TGTGCCAGCAGCTTGATGGGTGGACAGGGAAACACCATATATTTT.

The CDR3 DNA is TGCAGTGCTAGAGTATTAGTTGAAGCTTTCTTT. Amino acid sequence: CSARVLVEAFF. The V and J genes are TRBV20-1 and TRBJ1-1; D gene ambiguous. The CDR3 has 11 residues. Germline loops: CDR1 DFQATT, CDR2 SNEGSKA (reference sequence). V lost 1 base and J 7 bases, leaving 7 bases between the germline ends.

The CDR3 nucleotides read TGTGCCAGTATTAGGGGGACAGGTAACACTGAAGCTTTCTTT. Translated: CASIRGTGNTEAFF. V and J are TRBV19 and TRBJ1-1; 8 bases agree with TRBD1. The germline V gene has CDR1 LNHDA and CDR2 SQIVND (reference sequence). The CDR3 is 14 residues long. J lost 2 bases, V lost 7 bases, and 6 bases had no gene match.

This chain links TRBV11-2 with TRBJ2-7; perhaps TRBD1 as D (6 bases). The ends were cut back, 6 bases at V and 4 bases at J, with 19 bases in the middle. Per germline, CDR1 SGHAT and CDR2 FQNNGV. CDR3 length: 15 amino acids. CDR3 loop: CASRQGQTANYEQYF. The CDR3, as DNA: TGTGCCAGCAGGCAGGGGCAGACGGCCAATTACGAGCAGTACTTC.

J is TRBJ1-1 and V is TRBV28; D may be TRBD1 (6 bases). V was pared by 5 bases and J by 3 bases, with 13 bases between. The CDR3 consists of 14 residues. Germline V gene lookup returns CDR1 MDHEN and CDR2 SYDVKM. CDR3 residues: CASSLPGAHTEAFF. The DNA of the CDR3 is TGTGCCAGCAGTCTCCCGGGGGCACACACTGAAGCTTTCTTT.

There are a few counts of this clone. The V and J genes are TRBV10-3 and TRBJ2-7; D is uncertain. V was pared by 3 bases and J by 0 bases, with 15 bases between. The CDR3 loop spans 16 amino acids. CDR1 and CDR2 (germline): ENHRY, SYGVKD. The DNA of the CDR3 is TGTGCCATCAGTGAACCGAACCACAGATCCTCCTACGAGCAGTACTTC. It specifies CAISEPNHRSSYEQYF.

The genes are TRBV7-2 and TRBJ2-3; a weak D match, TRBD2 (6 bases). From germline, CDR1 is SGHTA and CDR2 FQGNSA. This CDR3 has 17 residues. V was shortened by 5 bases and J by 6 bases, with 24 bases between the two germline ends. The CDR3 reads CASSLTTKRALRDTQYF. CDR3 nucleotides: TGTGCCAGCAGCCTCACTACTAAGCGGGCCCTCAGGGATACGCAGTATTTT.

This clone was found a few times. The rearrangement uses TRBV11-2 and TRBJ2-2, with D tentatively TRBD1 (5 bases). The CDR3 has 14 residues. Germline V CDR1 and CDR2: SGHAT, FQNNGV. The ends were cut back, 5 bases at V and 0 bases at J, with 7 bases in the middle. The CDR3 DNA reads TGTGCCAGCAGCCGGACATCGAACACCGGGGAGCTGTTTTTT. This gives the protein CASSRTSNTGELFF.

The rearrangement links TRBV19 to TRBJ2-1, with TRBD2 identical over 8 bases. V lost 5 bases, J lost 9 bases, and 12 bases stayed unmatched. The CDR3 runs 15 residues. Germline V CDR1 and CDR2: LNHDA, SQIVND (reference sequence). CDR3 sequence: CASSSAAGELGEQFF. The CDR3 DNA reads as TGTGCCAGTAGTTCGGCAGCGGGAGAATTAGGTGAGCAGTTCTTC.